This is a list of T cell receptor beta chains from one sample in a study of CD8+CD57+ T cells in acquired aplastic anemia. TCRdb used MiXCR to reprocess the reads, holding one entry per CDR3 protein. Of a few hundred thousand distinct CDR3 sequences detected, under 40% appear once; the ten largest clones hold around 0.82%. Sequences were obtained from sorted CD4+, CD8+, or CD8+CD57+ T cells (not recorded which) from PBMCs. The receptor source for this set is a human donor with aplastic anemia. The CDR3 runs from the conserved cysteine through the conserved F or W. D genes are given only for firm matches. Where a row states a size, it is once, few, many or the class of an expanded clone; other rows omit it.

clone_size,j_call,v_call,d_call,cdr3_nt,cdr3_aa
many,TRBJ2-1,TRBV24-1,TRBD2,TGTGCCACCAGTGATCGGACTAGTTCGTCCTACAATGAGCAGTTCTTC,CATSDRTSSSYNEQFF
many,TRBJ1-1,TRBV9,.,TGTGCCAGCAGCGTCCAGGGCGGCACTGAAGCTTTCTTT,CASSVQGGTEAFF
.,TRBJ2-1,TRBV20-1,TRBD2,TGCAGTGCTACGCGGACTAGCGGGAGTGGGAATGAGCAGTTCTTC,CSATRTSGSGNEQFF
.,TRBJ2-3,TRBV2,.,TGTGCCAGAACAGGGCCTAGCGGACCCGATACGCAGTATTTT,CARTGPSGPDTQYF
.,TRBJ2-1,TRBV20-1,.,TGCAGTGCTCAGAGGCAAGGGCGGCATGAGCAGTTCTTC,CSAQRQGRHEQFF
many,TRBJ1-1,TRBV7-9,.,TGTGCCAGCAGCTTGTCAGGGAGGACTGAAGCTTTCTTT,CASSLSGRTEAFF
many,TRBJ1-6,TRBV5-6,.,TGTGCCAGCAGCTTGTTACCCGAATCACCCCTCCACTTT,CASSLLPESPLHF
.,TRBJ1-1,TRBV12-3/TRBV12-4,.,TGTGCCAGCAGTTCCCCGCGGGGGGTTGACACTGAAGCTTTCTTT,CASSSPRGVDTEAFF
.,TRBJ2-1,TRBV19,TRBD2,TGTGCCAGTAGTATAGGGGGACTAGTCTATGAGCAGTTCTTC,CASSIGGLVYEQFF
.,TRBJ2-5,TRBV7-8,TRBD2,TGTGCCAGCAGCTTAAGCGGGAGTGGTGTGGAGACCCAGTACTTC,CASSLSGSGVETQYF
few,TRBJ2-4,TRBV12-3/TRBV12-4,.,TGTGCCAGCAGATCCCTTGACATTCAGTACTTC,CASRSLDIQYF
once,TRBJ1-1,TRBV2,TRBD1,TGTGCCAGCAGTGAAGCGGCCGGGACAGGGGAAGCTTTCTTT,CASSEAAGTGEAFF
.,TRBJ2-5,TRBV5-1,.,TGCGCCAGCAGCTTGGCGCCGAGGACGGGCGGCCAGGGCCAGTACTTC,CASSLAPRTGGQGQYF
few,TRBJ1-5,TRBV5-6,.,TGTGCCAGCAGCCTCAGGGTCCTCGGTCAGCCCCAGCATTTT,CASSLRVLGQPQHF
.,TRBJ1-1,TRBV6-5,TRBD1,TGTGCCAGCAGTTCCTTGACAGGGAAAACTGAAGCTTTCTTT,CASSSLTGKTEAFF
.,TRBJ1-4,TRBV5-1,TRBD1,TGCGCCAGCAGCTTGGCGGGACAGTTTGATGAAAAACTGTTTTTT,CASSLAGQFDEKLFF
.,TRBJ2-3,TRBV10-3,.,TGTGCCATCAGTCGGCGGGCTCGAAGCACAGATACGCAGTATTTT,CAISRRARSTDTQYF
many,TRBJ1-5,TRBV9,TRBD1,TGTGCCAGCAGCAAACAGGGGGCTGGTCAGCCCCAGCATTTT,CASSKQGAGQPQHF
.,TRBJ1-1,TRBV5-1,TRBD1,TGCGCCAGCAGCTTGGGACAGGGAATCTCTGAAGCTTTCTTT,CASSLGQGISEAFF
.,TRBJ2-4,TRBV11-1,TRBD2,TGTGCCAGCAGCTTACTTACTAGCGCTTCGGGGGGAGCCAAAAACATTCAGTACTTC,CASSLLTSASGGAKNIQYF
.,TRBJ1-2,TRBV29-1,.,TGCAGCGTTGAATTCGGGGGCGAGAATGGCTACACCTTC,CSVEFGGENGYTF
.,TRBJ2-7,TRBV7-2,.,TGTGCCAGCTCCGTAGGGGACCGATTCTACGAGCAGTACTTC,CASSVGDRFYEQYF
many,TRBJ2-7,TRBV10-3,TRBD1,TGTGCCACCCAGGGGGCCGTCTCCTACGAGCAGTACTTC,CATQGAVSYEQYF
many,TRBJ1-4,TRBV25-1,.,TGTGCCAGCAGTGATCGGGCTCTCGGCGGAAAACTGTTTTTT,CASSDRALGGKLFF